These 23 T cell receptor beta chains were all obtained from the same sample, sequenced in a study of regulatory T cells in long-lasting Graves disease. In building TCR beta libraries, iRepertoire HTBI primers were used together with Arm-PCR of CDR3 regions. In TCRdb, the multiplex PCR reads were re-called with MiXCR into one record per CDR3 protein. The data show 350,000 to 550,000 distinct CDR3 sequences, approximately 15% seen once. As to time point: newly diagnosed GD, antithyroid drugs for less than 3 months. TCR sequences were obtained from RNA taken from PBMCs. This sample also appeared in a second study, on T cells in Graves' hyperthyroidism and ophthalmopathy.

The source was peripheral blood mononuclear cells (PBMCs), collected at new diagnosis, from a patient treated with antithyroid drugs. These receptor sequences come from a woman aged 25 to 45 with Graves disease.

This clonotype was counted at least ten times. This chain uses TRBV11-1 with TRBJ1-1; no firm D call. The germline V and J ends were trimmed by 5 bases and 7 bases, with 11 bases remaining between them. The CDR3 totals 12 residues. From germline, CDR1 is SGHAT and CDR2 FQDESV (reference sequence). DNA for the CDR3: TGTGCCAGCAGCCTAAAACAGTATGAAGCTTTCTTT. This codes for CASSLKQYEAFF.

The chain combines TRBV6-1 with TRBJ2-7, with 10 bases matching TRBD1. V lost 7 bases and J lost 6; bases outside the gene matches: 6. The CDR3 is 13 amino acids. Germline V gene sequence: CDR1 MNHNS, CDR2 SASEGT. Here the CDR3 DNA reads TGTGCCAGCACCCCGGGACAGGGGATCGAGCAGTACTTC. Amino acid sequence: CASTPGQGIEQYF.

This clonotype was found many times. The chain recombines TRBV2 with TRBJ2-7, with 9 bases lining up with TRBD1. V dropped 0 bases and J dropped 3; count of bases not matched to a gene: 6. Germline CDR1 and CDR2: SNHLY and FYNNEI. CDR3 length: 16 amino acids. CDR3 nucleotides: TGTGCCAGCAGTGAAGCGCCCGGGACAGGGATCTACGAGCAGTACTTC. This encodes CASSEAPGTGIYEQYF.

On this clonotype: This may be a read error, as it is one base from a much larger clone. This chain connects TRBV3-1 to TRBJ2-5; D is unresolved. Germline CDR1 is LGHDT and CDR2 is YNNKEL (reference sequence). This CDR3 has 15 amino acids. V was cut by 2 bases and J by 5 bases, with 15 bases left in between. CDR3 coding DNA: TGTGCCAGCAGCCAATACCCCGGCCGCCAGGAGACCCAGTACTTC. Translated: CASSQYPGRQETQYF.

About this clonotype: With a much larger clone just one base away, this may be a read error. The J gene is TRBJ2-3, the V gene TRBV29-1; 8 bases line up with TRBD2. Germline assignment: CDR1 SQVTM and CDR2 ANQGSEA. The CDR3 totals 14 residues. CDR3 DNA: TGCAGCGTTGTCCAGCGGGAGAGCACAGATACGCAGTGTTTT. Protein: CSVVQRESTDTQCF.

Comment on this clonotype: A junction end diverges from the germline sequence, so it may reflect a read error. The gene calls are TRBV12-3 or TRBV12-4 and TRBJ1-2; TRBD1 matches at 9 bases. The CDR3 has 13 amino acids. CDR3 protein: CATSPGQGTGYTF. In nucleotides, the CDR3 is TGTGCCACCAGTCCGGGACAGGGAACTGGCTACACCTTC.

This chain uses TRBV28 with TRBJ1-2; D unresolved. CDR1 and CDR2 (germline): MDHEN, SYDVKM. Trimming cost V 2 bases and J 5 bases, with 9 bases left between them. The CDR3 totals 13 residues. CDR3 amino acids: CASSLRNEYGYTF. In DNA form, the CDR3 reads TGTGCCAGCAGTTTACGCAATGAGTATGGCTACACCTTC.

Many counts were recorded for this clonotype. The genes are TRBV30 and TRBJ1-2, with D possibly TRBD1 on 5 matching bases. Germline CDR1 is GTSNPN and CDR2 is SVGIG (reference sequence). CDR3 length equals 11 residues. Between the trimmed V and J ends, which lost 5 bases and 8 bases, there was a span of 12 bases. CDR3 bases: TGTGCCTGGTGGACAACAGGAGGCTACACCTTC. This codes for CAWWTTGGYTF.

This clonotype has at least ten counts. This chain uses TRBV30 with TRBJ1-1; D gene unclear. Trimming stripped 7 bases from V and 5 bases from J, with 11 bases between. The CDR3 is made up of 11 amino acids. Looked up from germline, CDR1 is GTSNPN and CDR2 is SVGIG (reference sequence). The CDR3 DNA reads TGTGCCTCTACCGCGGGAACTGAAGCTTTCTTT. The encoded protein is CASTAGTEAFF.

This clonotype showed up many times. The chain's CDR3 is CASSWVLGTEAFF. The CDR3 coding sequence is TGTGCCAGCAGCTGGGTCCTGGGGACTGAAGCTTTCTTT. The rearrangement joins TRBV11-3 to TRBJ1-1; D remains ambiguous. V was clipped by 4 bases and J by 5 bases, with 11 bases between them. Germline V lookup: CDR1 SGHNT, CDR2 YENEEA. This CDR3 is built from 13 residues.

This clonotype occurred many times. The rearrangement links TRBV18 to TRBJ2-3; no reliable D call. The germline V gene encodes CDR1 KGHSH and CDR2 LQKENI. This CDR3 is 15 amino acids long. Trimming took 1 base from V and 6 from J, leaving 14 bases between them. The chain's CDR3 is CASSPLPRKGDTQYF. The CDR3 DNA reads TGTGCCAGCTCACCACTCCCCCGGAAGGGCGATACGCAGTATTTT.

This clonotype was seen many times. This chain links TRBV11-2 with TRBJ2-1; TRBD1 might be the D (6 bases). Germline values: CDR1 SGHAT, CDR2 FQNNGV. Trimming removed 5 bases from V and 1 base from J, with 12 bases in between. The CDR3 is 15 amino acids. The CDR3 nucleotides read TGTGCCAGCAGCCCCGACAGGATTTCCTACAATGAGCAGTTCTTC. The encoded protein is CASSPDRISYNEQFF.

The V and J genes are TRBV28 and TRBJ2-7; D remains unclear. V was shortened by 2 bases and J by 6 bases, with 8 bases between the two germline ends. Per the germline V gene, CDR1 is MDHEN and CDR2 is SYDVKM. The CDR3 contains 12 residues. As DNA, the CDR3 is TGTGCCAGCAGTTTACGTCACCGCGAGCAGTACTTC. As protein: CASSLRHREQYF. Filled out from reference TRBV28 and TRBJ2-7, the complete variable domain reads DVKVTQSSRYLVKRTGEKVFLECVQDMDHENMFWYRQDPGLGLRLIYFSYDVKMKEKGDIPEGYSVSREKKERFSLILESASTNQTSMYLCASSLRHREQYFGPGTRLTVT.

V and J are TRBV20-1 and TRBJ2-7; D is undetermined. Germline V gene data show CDR1 as DFQATT and CDR2 as SNEGSKA (reference sequence). CDR3 size: 13 residues. Trimming removed 1 base at V and 2 bases at J, with 9 bases between. The CDR3 sequence is CSARGPTTYEQYF. The CDR3 DNA reads as TGCAGTGCTAGAGGTCCCACGACCTACGAGCAGTACTTC.

This clonotype has at least ten counts. V gene TRBV5-1 combines with J gene TRBJ1-1; D remains unclear. Germline lookup yields CDR1 SGHRS and CDR2 YFSETQ. The CDR3 is 14 residues long. Trimming took 2 bases from V and 3 from J, leaving 11 bases between them. The CDR3 sequence is CASSFSGLDTEAFF. The CDR3, as DNA: TGCGCCAGCAGCTTTTCCGGGCTGGACACTGAAGCTTTCTTT. Full variable domain (rest looked up from reference TRBV5-1 and TRBJ1-1): KAGVTQTPRYLIKTRGQQVTLSCSPISGHRSVSWYQQTPGQGLQFLFEYFSETQRNKGNFPGRFSGRQFSNSRSEMNVSTLELGDSALYLCASSFSGLDTEAFFGQGTRLTVV.

This clonotype was recorded at least ten times. The chain links TRBV5-1 to TRBJ2-1, with TRBD2 as a possible D gene (6 bases). The length of the CDR3 is 14 residues. Trimming stripped 0 bases from V and 7 bases from J, with 11 bases between. CDR1 is SGHRS and CDR2 is YFSETQ in the germline V gene. The CDR3 loop reads CASSLGTSKNEQFF. For the CDR3, the DNA is TGCGCCAGCAGCTTGGGTACTAGCAAGAATGAGCAGTTCTTC.

This clonotype was detected ten times or more. This sequence joins TRBV24-1 and TRBJ2-1, with TRBD2 matching 7 bases. Germline V gene sequence: CDR1 KGHDR, CDR2 SFDVKD. The CDR3 runs to 15 residues. V gave up 3 bases and J gave up 10 bases; unmatched junction bases: 11. In DNA, the CDR3 is TGTGCCACCAGTGATGCGGCGGGAGACCGTCGGGAGCAGTTCTTC. Encoded protein: CATSDAAGDRREQFF.

The CDR3 protein is CASSFLGDGSDGHF. In nucleotides, the CDR3 is TGTGCCAGCAGCTTCCTAGGGGACGGTTCGGATGGGCATTTT. This chain uses TRBV7-2 with TRBJ1-5; possible D gene TRBD1, 5 bases. The CDR3 length is 14 residues. The V end lost 3 bases, the J end lost 15 bases, and 21 bases lay between the germline ends. Germline CDR1 reads SGHTA; CDR2 reads FQGNSA.

This clonotype was counted at least ten times. The rearrangement joins TRBV15 to TRBJ2-3; 7 nucleotides line up with TRBD2. This CDR3 region has 14 residues. CDR1 and CDR2 from the germline V gene are LNHNV and YYDKDF (reference sequence). V lost 0 bases and J lost 5; bases outside the gene matches: 2. The CDR3 spells CATSRDLAGDTQYF. In nucleotides, the CDR3 is TGTGCCACCAGCAGAGATTTAGCGGGAGATACGCAGTATTTT.

This clonotype was counted ten times or more. This chain connects TRBV11-2 to TRBJ2-4; no definite D call. Germline CDR1 SGHAT, CDR2 FQNNGV. This CDR3 is built from 16 residues. Trimming cost V 1 base and J 0 bases, with 10 bases left between them. As DNA, the CDR3 is TGTGCCAGCAGCTTAGGTTTGACTCTAGCCAAAAACATTCAGTACTTC. This encodes CASSLGLTLAKNIQYF.

This clonotype was counted many times. The chain uses TRBV28 and TRBJ1-2, with D perhaps TRBD1 (6 bases). The CDR3 has 14 residues. The germline V and J ends were trimmed by 4 bases and 4 bases, with 13 bases remaining between them. The V gene's germline CDR1 is MDHEN and CDR2 SYDVKM. Here the CDR3 reads CASSSSGTSYGYTF. CDR3 bases: TGTGCCAGCAGTTCATCCGGGACATCCTATGGCTACACCTTC.

V usage is TRBV5-6 and J usage is TRBJ2-4, with no clear D. The CDR3 contains 12 residues. V gave up 1 base and J gave up 5 bases, with 4 bases separating them. Germline loops: CDR1 SGHDT, CDR2 YYEEEE. CDR3 sequence (DNA): TGTGCCAGCAGCTTGTCCCAAAACATTCAGTACTTC. It encodes CASSLSQNIQYF.

In this sample, this clonotype turned up many times. The rearrangement links TRBV20-1 to TRBJ2-3; the match to TRBD1 covers 7 bases. The CDR3 has 15 amino acids. Germline V lookup: CDR1 DFQATT, CDR2 SNEGSKA (reference sequence). Trimming took 6 bases from V and 1 from J; bases not matched to a gene: 10. Here the CDR3 DNA reads TGCAGTGCGAGCGAAAGGGGGCGAGGCACAGATACGCAGTATTTT. This sequence encodes CSASERGRGTDTQYF.